This T cell receptor beta chain came from a study of shared clonotypes between healthy human individuals. The method was immunoSEQ multiplex PCR; TCRdb's version includes in-frame clones alone and lacks a portion of them. The table records about 2.1 million clones, 93% of them present only once. Naive CD8 isolation took CD45RO-negative cells positively selected for CCR7 and excluded terminally differentiated effector memory CD45RA+ cells. This CDR3 has 20 amino acids. Germline-derived CDR1 and CDR2 are SGHRS and YFSETQ. Losses at the gene ends were 2 bases for V and 1 base for J; bases not matched to a gene: 12.

The V call is TRBV5-1, the J call TRBJ2-1; 13 positions agree with TRBD2. Sequenced sample: naive CD8+ T cells from PBMCs. The source is a young man in good health. Some clones in this sample may be carry-over from other donors' samples. The CDR3 coding sequence is TGCGCCAGCAGCTTCGGGACTAGCGGGAAGGGGTGGGGGTCCTACAATGAGCAGTTCTTC. Translating gives CASSFGTSGKGWGSYNEQFF.